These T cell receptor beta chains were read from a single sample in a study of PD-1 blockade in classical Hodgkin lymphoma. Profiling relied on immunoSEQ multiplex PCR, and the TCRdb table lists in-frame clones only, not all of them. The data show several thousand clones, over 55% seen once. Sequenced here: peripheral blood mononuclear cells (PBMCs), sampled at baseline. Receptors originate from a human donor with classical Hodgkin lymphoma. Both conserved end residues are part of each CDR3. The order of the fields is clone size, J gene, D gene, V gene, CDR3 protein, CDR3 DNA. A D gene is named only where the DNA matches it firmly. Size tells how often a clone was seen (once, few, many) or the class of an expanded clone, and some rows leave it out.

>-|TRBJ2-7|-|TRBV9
CASSVDSGEQHF
TGTGCCAGCAGCGTAGATAGCGGCGAGCAGCACTTC
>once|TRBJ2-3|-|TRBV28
CASSREAVKGTDTQYF
TGTGCCAGCAGCCGCGAGGCCGTTAAGGGCACAGATACGCAGTATTTT
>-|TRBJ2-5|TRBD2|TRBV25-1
CASSEWEGSETQYF
TGTGCCAGCAGTGAATGGGAGGGGTCGGAGACCCAGTACTTC
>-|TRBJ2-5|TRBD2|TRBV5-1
CASSLLGTSGRSQETQYF
TGCGCCAGCTCACTCCTCGGGACTAGCGGGAGGTCACAAGAGACCCAGTACTTC
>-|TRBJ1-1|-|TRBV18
CASSPTGQTEAFF
TGTGCCAGCTCACCTACTGGACAGACTGAAGCTTTCTTT
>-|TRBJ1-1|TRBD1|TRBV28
CASRPGGSYTEAFF
TGTGCCAGCAGGCCAGGGGGTTCGTACACTGAAGCTTTCTTT
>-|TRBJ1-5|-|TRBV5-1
CASSPGGRDQPQHF
TGCGCCAGCAGCCCCGGGGGGCGCGATCAGCCCCAGCATTTT
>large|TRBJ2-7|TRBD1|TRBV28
CASSPSGTGDYEQYF
TGTGCCAGCAGTCCATCCGGGACAGGGGACTACGAGCAGTACTTC
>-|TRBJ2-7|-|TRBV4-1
CASSNTETDTYEQYF
TGCGCCAGCAGTAACACCGAGACAGATACCTACGAGCAGTACTTC
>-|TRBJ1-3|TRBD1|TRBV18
CASSPKQGKRNTIYF
TGTGCCAGCTCACCTAAACAGGGGAAACGAAACACCATATATTTT
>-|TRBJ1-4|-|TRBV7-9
CASSPFMVGEDEKLFF
TGTGCCAGCAGCCCTTTTATGGTGGGGGAGGATGAAAAACTGTTTTTT
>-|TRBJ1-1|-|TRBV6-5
CASRKGALSSEAFF
TGTGCCAGCAGAAAAGGGGCCTTATCCTCTGAAGCTTTCTTT
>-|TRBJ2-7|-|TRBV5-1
CASRREGRAYEQYF
TGCGCCAGCAGGAGAGAGGGCAGGGCCTACGAGCAGTACTTC
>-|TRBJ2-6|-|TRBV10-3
CAISDGGSGANVLTF
TGTGCCATCAGTGACGGGGGATCTGGGGCCAACGTCCTGACTTTC
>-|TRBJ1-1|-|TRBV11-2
CASSLDRNTEAFF
TGTGCCAGCAGCTTAGATAGAAACACTGAAGCTTTCTTT
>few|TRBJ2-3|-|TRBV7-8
CASSLGLGLATDTQYF
TGTGCCAGCAGCCTCGGACTGGGTCTAGCAACAGATACGCAGTATTTT
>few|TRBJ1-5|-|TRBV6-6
CASSPSNLGNQPQHF
TGTGCCAGCAGCCCCTCGAACCTAGGCAATCAGCCCCAGCATTTT
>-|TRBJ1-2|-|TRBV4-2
CASSQDPLGYTF
TGTGCCAGCAGCCAAGATCCGCTTGGCTACACCTTC
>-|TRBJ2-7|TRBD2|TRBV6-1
CASSERLAGSYEQYF
TGTGCCAGCAGTGAAAGACTAGCGGGAAGCTACGAGCAGTACTTC
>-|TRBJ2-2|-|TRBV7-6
CASSPSETGELFF
TGTGCCAGCAGCCCAAGTGAAACCGGGGAGCTGTTTTTT
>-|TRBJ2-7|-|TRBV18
CASSPLGRQGYEQYF
TGTGCCAGCTCACCACTCGGGCGGCAGGGCTACGAGCAGTACTTC
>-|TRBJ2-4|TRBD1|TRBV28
CASRHRGGTKNIQYF
TGTGCCAGCAGGCACAGGGGCGGCACCAAAAACATTCAGTACTTC
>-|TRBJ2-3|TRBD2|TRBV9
CASARGASGSGDTQYF
TGTGCCAGCGCCAGGGGGGCTAGCGGGAGCGGAGATACGCAGTATTTT
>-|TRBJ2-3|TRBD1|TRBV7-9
CASSTLPGQGASGDTQYF
TGTGCCAGCAGCACACTGCCGGGACAGGGGGCATCAGGGGATACGCAGTATTTT
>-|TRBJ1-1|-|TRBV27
CASSLSRRGYTEAFF
TGTGCCAGCAGTTTATCGAGGAGGGGTTACACTGAAGCTTTCTTT
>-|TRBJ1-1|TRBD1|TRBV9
CASTVGQGDTEAFF
TGTGCCAGCACCGTGGGACAGGGGGACACTGAAGCTTTCTTT
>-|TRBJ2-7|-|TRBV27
CASSLKSGYSYEQYF
TGTGCCAGCAGTTTAAAGTCAGGCTACTCCTACGAGCAGTACTTC
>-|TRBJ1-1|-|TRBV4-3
CASSQGRDNEAFF
TGCGCCAGCAGCCAAGGCCGGGACAACGAAGCTTTCTTT
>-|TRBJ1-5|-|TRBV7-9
CASSSYGPNQPQHF
TGTGCCAGCAGCTCCTACGGACCGAATCAGCCCCAGCATTTT
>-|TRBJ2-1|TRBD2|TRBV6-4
CASWLHTLAGRGDEQFF
TGTGCCAGCTGGTTGCACACCCTAGCGGGAAGAGGGGATGAGCAGTTCTTC
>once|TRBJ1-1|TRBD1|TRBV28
CASSSSTGGAWRTEAFF
TGTGCCAGCAGTTCCTCCACAGGGGGCGCTTGGCGGACTGAAGCTTTCTTT
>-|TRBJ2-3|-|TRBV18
CASSPIGQLTDTQYF
TGTGCCAGCTCACCAATTGGACAGCTCACAGATACGCAGTATTTT
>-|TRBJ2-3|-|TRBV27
CASSYLPGMGGQRTDTQYF
TGTGCCAGCAGTTACCTCCCCGGGATGGGGGGACAACGCACAGATACGCAGTATTTT
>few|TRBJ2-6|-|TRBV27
CASSPRSGAGANVLTF
TGTGCCAGCAGTCCCCGGTCGGGGGCTGGGGCCAACGTCCTGACTTTC
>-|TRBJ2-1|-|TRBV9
CASSQIGGLGNEQFF
TGTGCCAGCAGCCAAATCGGGGGGCTCGGGAATGAGCAGTTCTTC
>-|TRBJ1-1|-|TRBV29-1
CSGRTGFGSEAFF
TGCAGCGGGAGAACAGGGTTTGGTTCTGAAGCTTTCTTT
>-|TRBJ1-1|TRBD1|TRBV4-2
CASSQDRTGASNTEAFF
TGTGCCAGCAGCCAAGATCGGACAGGGGCGTCGAACACTGAAGCTTTCTTT
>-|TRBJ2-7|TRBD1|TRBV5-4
CASSSPGQDLYEQYF
TGTGCCAGCAGCTCTCCGGGACAGGATTTATACGAGCAGTACTTC
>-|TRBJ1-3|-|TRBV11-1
CASSPTLFSGNTIYF
TGTGCCAGCAGCCCGACCCTATTCTCTGGAAACACCATATATTTT
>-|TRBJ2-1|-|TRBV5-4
CASSLGLSDSYNEQFF
TGTGCCAGCAGCTTGGGACTTAGCGACTCCTACAATGAGCAGTTCTTC